This TCR beta chain was documented in a study of blood T cell repertoires in COVID-19. As for the study in general: The samples span acute and convalescent COVID-19 from the United States, Italy and Spain. PBMCs, B-cell-depleted T cells, or T cells were the source of the cDNA or gDNA that made up the material.

As originally analysed: How many nucleated cells were present was estimated from reference gene primer amplification. The data were produced by immunoSEQ multiplex PCR, yet TCRdb's version contains in-frame clones alone and is incomplete. From that table come the V and J calls and clone size; the DNA was used to work out D and trimming. The sample yields 95,000 to 150,000 clones, around 85% seen once. Per germline, CDR1 SGDLS and CDR2 YYNGEE. The CDR3 totals 14 residues. The V and J ends lost 3 bases and 6 bases respectively, with 12 bases between them. Seattle-derived patients entered the study during active infection and were followed longitudinally.

The receptor comes from a woman of 80 years or more with COVID-19, enrolled during active disease. Sequenced sample: peripheral blood. The chain employs TRBV9 and TRBJ2-2; D not certain. The CDR3 coding sequence is TGTGCCAGCAGCGGACTCCCCTTCGCCGGGGAGCTGTTTTTT. Protein sequence: CASSGLPFAGELFF.